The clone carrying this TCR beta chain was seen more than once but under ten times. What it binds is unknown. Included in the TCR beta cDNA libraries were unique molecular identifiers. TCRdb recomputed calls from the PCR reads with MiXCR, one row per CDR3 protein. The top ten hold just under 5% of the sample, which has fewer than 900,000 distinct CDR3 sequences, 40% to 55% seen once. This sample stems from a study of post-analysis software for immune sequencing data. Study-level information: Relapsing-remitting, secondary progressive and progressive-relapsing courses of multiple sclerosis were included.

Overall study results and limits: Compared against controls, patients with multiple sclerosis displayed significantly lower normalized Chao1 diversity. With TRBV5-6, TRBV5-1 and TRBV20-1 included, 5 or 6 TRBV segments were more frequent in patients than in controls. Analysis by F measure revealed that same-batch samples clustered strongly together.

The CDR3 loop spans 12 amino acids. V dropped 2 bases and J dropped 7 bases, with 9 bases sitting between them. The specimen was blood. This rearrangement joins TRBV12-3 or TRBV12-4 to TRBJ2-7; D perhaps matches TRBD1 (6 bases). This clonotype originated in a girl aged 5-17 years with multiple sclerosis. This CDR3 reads CASSLSRGEQYF. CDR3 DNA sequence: TGTGCCAGCAGTTTATCGAGGGGGGAGCAGTACTTC.